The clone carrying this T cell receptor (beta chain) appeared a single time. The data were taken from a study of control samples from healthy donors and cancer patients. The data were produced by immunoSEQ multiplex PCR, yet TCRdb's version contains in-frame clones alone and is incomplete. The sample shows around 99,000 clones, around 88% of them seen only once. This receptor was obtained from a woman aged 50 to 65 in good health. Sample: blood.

The CDR3: CASSETGSYEQYV. For the CDR3, the DNA is TGCGCCAGCAGCGAGACAGGGTCCTACGAGCAGTACGTC. The chain couples TRBV5-1 to TRBJ2-7; 7 bases are shared with TRBD1. Germline V gives CDR1 SGHRS, CDR2 YFSETQ. J lost 1 base, V lost 4 bases, and 2 bases had no gene match. The CDR3 runs to 13 residues.